The following is a T cell receptor beta chain sequence with its context. The sample is drawn from a study of cytotoxic CD8 clonotypes in ibrutinib-treated CLL. Sequencing was performed with immunoSEQ multiplex PCR; in TCRdb, only in-frame clones are kept and a portion is missing. The data hold approximately 330,000 clones, with roughly 79% observed a single time. V gave up 2 bases and J gave up 4 bases, with 12 bases separating them. This CDR3 contains 15 residues. CDR1 and CDR2 (germline): SGHTA, FQGTGA. The origin of this receptor is a human donor with chronic lymphocytic leukemia. Specimen: PBMCs, collected before ibrutinib treatment. V gene TRBV7-3 combines with J gene TRBJ2-1, with TRBD2 as a possible D gene (5 bases). Here the CDR3 reads CASSLSSGTYNEQFF. The CDR3, as DNA: TGTGCCAGCAGCTTATCAAGCGGAACTTACAATGAGCAGTTCTTC.